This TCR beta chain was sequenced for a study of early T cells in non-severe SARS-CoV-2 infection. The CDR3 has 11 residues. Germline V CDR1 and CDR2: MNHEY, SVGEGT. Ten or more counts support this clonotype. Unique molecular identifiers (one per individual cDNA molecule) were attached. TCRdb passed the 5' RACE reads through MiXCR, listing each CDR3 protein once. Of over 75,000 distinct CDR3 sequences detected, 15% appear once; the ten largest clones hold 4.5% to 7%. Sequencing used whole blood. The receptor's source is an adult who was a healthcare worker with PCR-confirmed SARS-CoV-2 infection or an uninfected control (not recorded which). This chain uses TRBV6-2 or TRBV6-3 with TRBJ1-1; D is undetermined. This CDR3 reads CASGWGTEAFF. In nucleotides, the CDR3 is TGTGCGAGCGGGTGGGGCACTGAAGCTTTCTTT.